This entry lists 8 T cell receptor beta chains sequenced from one sample in a study of PD-1 blockade in classical Hodgkin lymphoma. Repertoires were generated with immunoSEQ multiplex PCR, while TCRdb's copy carries only in-frame clones and drops some. This table has tens of thousands of clones, 70% to 90% appearing once. Time point defined: cycle 4 day 1 (C4D1), after 5 to 7 weeks of nivolumab. Following autologous stem cell transplantation, relapse occurred in every patient, and exposure to brentuximab vedotin varied. The sample was peripheral blood mononuclear cells (PBMCs), taken before the fourth cycle of nivolumab. The receptors stem from a human donor with classical Hodgkin lymphoma.

This sequence joins TRBV1 and TRBJ1-2. TRBV1 is noted as a pseudogene. This CDR3 is 17 amino acids long. DNA for the CDR3: TGCACCAGCAGCTTCGTGGAGGGTGGGGCACCTAACTATGGCTACACCTTC. It translates to CTSSFVEGGAPNYGYTF.

This clone has only one observation. The chain combines TRBV5-1 with TRBJ2-7; 8 bases map to TRBD1. V lost 0 bases, J lost 7 bases, and 6 bases stayed unmatched. CDR3 length: 14 amino acids. Germline V CDR1 and CDR2: SGHRS, YFSETQ. In DNA form, the CDR3 reads TGCGCCAGCAGCTTGGAGGACAGGGCTCAAGAGCAGTACTTC. This translates into CASSLEDRAQEQYF.

V usage is TRBV5-1 and J usage is TRBJ2-7; the D gene is possibly TRBD2 (5 bases). V lost 4 bases and J 7 bases, leaving 12 bases between the germline ends. CDR1 is SGHRS and CDR2 is YFSETQ in the germline V gene. The CDR3 spans 12 residues. This CDR3 reads CASSPPPGEQYF. The CDR3 DNA reads as TGCGCCAGCAGCCCCCCCCCGGGAGAGCAGTACTTC.

This sequence joins TRBV7-9 and TRBJ2-2; D gene uncertain. V lost 3 bases and J lost 1, with 9 bases in between. Germline V gene lookup returns CDR1 SEHNR and CDR2 FQNEAQ (reference sequence). The CDR3 length is 15 residues. The CDR3 spells CASSLLMGNTGELFF. The DNA of the CDR3 is TGTGCCAGCAGCTTGCTTATGGGGAACACCGGGGAGCTGTTTTTT.

This chain joins TRBV5-1 and TRBJ2-1; D ambiguous. This CDR3 region has 15 residues. CDR1 and CDR2 from the germline V gene are SGHRS and YFSETQ. V dropped 2 bases and J dropped 5 bases, with 14 bases sitting between them. The CDR3 DNA is TGCGCCAGCAGCTTTGGTCCTAAATCCAACAATGAGCAGTTCTTC. Protein: CASSFGPKSNNEQFF.

A remark on this clone: Other DNA sequences from this sample encode an identical CDR3 as well. The chain combines TRBV2 with TRBJ1-5; D is uncertain. Trimming removed 6 bases at V and 3 bases at J, with 9 bases between. Looked up from germline, CDR1 is SNHLY and CDR2 is FYNNEI. This CDR3 comprises 13 residues. CDR3: CASSADLNQPQHF. In DNA, the CDR3 is TGTGCCAGCAGCGCGGACCTCAATCAGCCCCAGCATTTT.

The chain couples TRBV7-8 to TRBJ1-3; D unclear. Trimming took 0 bases from V and 0 from J, leaving 6 bases between them. CDR3 length: 15 amino acids. Germline assignment: CDR1 SGHVS and CDR2 FQNEAQ. For the CDR3, the DNA is TGTGCCAGCAGCTTAGCACAGCCCTCTGGAAACACCATATATTTT. It translates to CASSLAQPSGNTIYF.

The chain combines TRBV6-1 with TRBJ2-3, with D unclear. V shed 1 base and J shed 7 bases, with 3 bases lying between them. CDR3 length: 11 amino acids. The V gene's germline CDR1 is MNHNS and CDR2 SASEGT. The CDR3 DNA reads as TGTGCCAGCAGTGAAGTATATACGCAGTATTTT. Translation: CASSEVYTQYF.